This T cell receptor (beta chain) was profiled in a study of vaccination effects on CD4 cells after COVID-19. TCRdb's copy holds only in-frame clones and misses some; the assay was immunoSEQ multiplex PCR. Of about 33,000 clones listed, approximately 78% are singletons. Note on this clone: Antigen: not known.

V was cut by 1 base and J by 5 bases, with 9 bases left in between. CDR3 length equals 14 residues. Germline V lookup: CDR1 MNHNS, CDR2 SASEGT. ViraFEST expansion of antigen-specific CD4+ T cells with viral peptide pools preceded sequencing. When roughly eleven days of culture had elapsed, CD4+ T cells were isolated. Vaccine administered to participants consisted of two doses of either BNT162b2 or mRNA-1273. This material consisted of CD4+ T cells from PBMCs cultured with HCoV-NL63 spike peptides, taken after COVID-19 vaccination. The rearrangement uses TRBV6-1 and TRBJ1-5; D call uncertain. This TCR was recovered from a human donor who received a COVID-19 vaccine. Some clones in this sample may be carry-over from other donors' samples. The CDR3 loop is CASSEGVSYQPQHF. Here the CDR3 DNA reads TGTGCCAGCAGTGAAGGAGTCAGTTATCAGCCCCAGCATTTT.